Below are 14 T cell receptor beta chains sequenced from a single sample in a study of cytomegalovirus exposure and HLA in healthy donors. PCR amplification relied on 60 Vbeta primers (plus 13 Jbeta primers). Measured with immunoSEQ multiplex PCR; TCRdb has only the in-frame clones, and not every one. The sample shows approximately 270,000 clones, around 80% of them seen only once. The sample taken for sequencing was PBMCs. The receptors were sampled from a girl aged 2-9 years in good health and CMV-seronegative.

The J gene is TRBJ1-1, the V gene TRBV18; D is perhaps TRBD1 (6 bases). V was pared by 2 bases and J by 6 bases, with 13 bases between. The CDR3 extends over 14 amino acids. The germline gives CDR1 KGHSH, CDR2 LQKENI. The CDR3 loop reads CASSPGGGASEAFF. The CDR3 nucleotides read TGTGCCAGCTCACCAGGAGGGGGGGCCTCTGAAGCTTTCTTT.

The chain combines TRBV28 with TRBJ1-5, with TRBD1 as a possible D gene (6 bases). CDR3 length equals 12 residues. V lost 8 bases to trimming and J lost 9 bases, with 14 bases between them. Germline V gene sequence: CDR1 MDHEN, CDR2 SYDVKM. CDR3 in amino acids: CASLQGDRPQHF. The CDR3 nucleotides are TGTGCCAGCCTACAGGGTGACCGGCCCCAGCATTTT.

V usage is TRBV18 and J usage is TRBJ2-7; 10 positions agree with TRBD2. CDR1 is KGHSH and CDR2 is LQKENI in the germline V gene. This CDR3 has 15 residues. After removal of 3 bases from V and 4 bases from J, the junction contained 6 bases not matched to a gene. The DNA for the CDR3 is TGTGCCAGCTCACCCTCAACTAGCGGGGCGTACGAGCAGTACTTC. It yields the protein CASSPSTSGAYEQYF.

Comment on this clone: The sample carries other DNA sequences with the same CDR3. The rearrangement joins TRBV27 to TRBJ2-3, with 7 bases that match TRBD1. V lost 6 bases and J lost 5; bases outside the gene matches: 11. Germline CDR1 and CDR2: MNHEY and SMNVEV (reference sequence). The CDR3 is 15 amino acids. The CDR3 coding sequence is TGTGCCAGCAGCGCACAGGGGCCAGGGGTAGATACGCAGTATTTT. This gives the protein CASSAQGPGVDTQYF.

This sequence joins TRBV28 and TRBJ1-5; D not resolved. Germline-derived CDR1 and CDR2 are MDHEN and SYDVKM. Trimming removed 3 bases at V and 0 bases at J, with 9 bases between. The CDR3 is made up of 15 amino acids. The CDR3 is CASSFFDYSNQPQHF. The CDR3 region has the DNA TGTGCCAGCAGTTTTTTCGACTATAGCAATCAGCCCCAGCATTTT.

This clone is a singleton in its sample. The J gene is TRBJ2-5, the V gene TRBV6-6; no clear D gene. The J call is in doubt because the DNA end fits TRBJ2-7 better. CDR3 size: 13 residues. The germline V gene has CDR1 MNHNY and CDR2 SVGAGI (reference sequence). CDR3 sequence: CASSYVNNYEQYF. DNA for the CDR3: TGTGCCAGCAGTTACGTCAACAACTACGAGCAGTACTTC.

This clone was recorded a few times. The chain is built from TRBV28 and TRBJ2-3, with 8 bases lining up with TRBD2. V trimming: 4 bases; J trimming: 1 base; junction bases outside the gene matches: 4. The germline gives CDR1 MDHEN, CDR2 SYDVKM. The CDR3 contains 15 residues. The CDR3 here is CASSYLRGGTDTQYF. The CDR3 bases are TGTGCCAGCAGTTATTTGCGGGGGGGCACAGATACGCAGTATTTT.

The chain couples TRBV10-3 to TRBJ1-3, with 7 bases identical to TRBD1. The CDR3 totals 19 residues. CDR1 is ENHRY and CDR2 is SYGVKD in the germline V gene. Trimming at V came to 0 bases and at J to 4 bases, leaving 15 bases not matched to a gene. The CDR3: CAISESSVAIRGRGNTIYF. The CDR3 nucleotides are TGTGCCATCAGTGAGTCTTCAGTGGCTATTAGGGGGCGAGGAAACACCATATATTTT.

The V and J genes are TRBV2 and TRBJ2-5, with D perhaps matching TRBD1 (6 bases). The CDR3 totals 13 residues. In germline, CDR1 is SNHLY, CDR2 FYNNEI. With 7 bases removed from V and 4 bases from J, the gap between germline ends came to 13 bases. The CDR3 here is CASTGQMGETQYF. DNA of the CDR3: TGTGCCAGCACTGGACAGATGGGAGAGACCCAGTACTTC.

The V call is TRBV5-1, the J call TRBJ2-7, with a weak D call TRBD2 (6 bases). CDR3 length: 11 residues. V dropped 5 bases and J dropped 7 bases, with 10 bases sitting between them. Per germline, CDR1 SGHRS and CDR2 YFSETQ. CDR3 region: CASRSGREQYF. DNA of the CDR3: TGCGCCAGCAGGTCAGGGAGGGAGCAGTACTTC.

The V and J genes are TRBV6-5 and TRBJ2-5; weak D call: TRBD2 (7 bases). The J call could be wrong; TRBJ2-7 is a better fit for the DNA end. CDR3 length: 13 residues. Germline values: CDR1 MNHEY, CDR2 SVGAGI. The CDR3 sequence: CASKGGDGYEQYF. The CDR3 coding sequence is TGTGCCAGCAAAGGGGGGGATGGCTACGAGCAGTACTTC.

V usage is TRBV5-6 and J usage is TRBJ2-5, with no clear D. The end of the DNA is better explained by TRBJ2-7, so the J call may be wrong. CDR1 is SGHDT, CDR2 YYEEEE, per germline. This CDR3 contains 11 residues. CDR3 amino acids: CASSVAYEQYF. CDR3 nucleotide sequence: TGTGCCAGCAGCGTGGCCTACGAGCAGTACTTC.

V usage is TRBV6-5 and J usage is TRBJ2-3; 9 nucleotides agree with TRBD1. J gave up 4 bases and V 6 bases, and 5 bases lay outside the gene matches. This CDR3 region has 14 residues. Germline CDR1 MNHEY, CDR2 SVGAGI. Here the CDR3 reads CASRGTGWADTQYF. In DNA, the CDR3 is TGTGCCAGCAGAGGGACAGGGTGGGCAGATACGCAGTATTTT.

This clone was counted a few times. V gene TRBV6-1 combines with J gene TRBJ1-3, with D possibly matching TRBD1 (5 bases). With 10 bases removed from V and 4 bases from J, the gap between germline ends came to 11 bases. The CDR3 runs 12 residues. CDR1 MNHNS and CDR2 SASEGT come from the germline V gene. The CDR3 sequence is CATQGFGNTIYF. The CDR3 nucleotides read TGTGCCACCCAGGGTTTCGGAAACACCATATATTTT.